This T cell receptor beta chain appears in the sequencing data of a study of blood T cell repertoires in COVID-19. Turning to the study itself: Specimens from acute and convalescent COVID-19 originated in the United States, Italy and Spain. Sample material is recorded as cDNA or gDNA derived from T cells, B-cell-depleted T cells, or PBMCs.

V lost 11 bases, J lost 5 bases, and 10 bases stayed unmatched. CDR3 length: 13 amino acids. Per germline, CDR1 MNHEY and CDR2 SVGAGI. How the authors handled the data: Reference gene primer amplification yielded estimated nucleated cell counts. Assay: immunoSEQ multiplex PCR; the TCRdb copy retains only in-frame clones and omits some. V, J and clone size are those of that table, while D and trimming were read from the DNA. The table includes over 40,000 clones, around 80% detected once. Material: peripheral blood. This chain links TRBV6-5 with TRBJ2-7; 9 positions match TRBD1. The TCR sequence derives from a human donor in a cohort sampled during active COVID-19. CDR3 bases: TGTGCCCCCGCCGACAGGGGGAACAACGAGCAGTACTTC. It yields the protein CAPADRGNNEQYF.